A selection of T cell receptor beta chains follows, all from one sample in a study of CD8+CD57+ T cells in acquired aplastic anemia. TCRdb independently ran MiXCR on the reads; one entry per CDR3 protein. Among approximately 250,000 distinct CDR3 sequences listed, around 82% were seen once. Sequenced sample: sorted CD4+, CD8+, or CD8+CD57+ T cells (not recorded which) from PBMCs. All receptors derive from a human donor with aplastic anemia. Each CDR3 is given without its conserved first and last residue. D genes are given only for firm matches. Only some rows state a clone size, as once, few, many or a class for expanded clones.

j_call: TRBJ1-1
v_call: TRBV7-3
d_call: .
clone_size: .
cdr3_aa: ASRLTPTTVNTEAF

j_call: TRBJ1-6
v_call: TRBV10-3
d_call: TRBD1
clone_size: .
cdr3_aa: AIRDRVNSPLH

j_call: TRBJ2-5
v_call: TRBV2
d_call: .
clone_size: .
cdr3_aa: TSRDSDPETQY

j_call: TRBJ2-1
v_call: TRBV2
d_call: .
clone_size: .
cdr3_aa: ASSPVPGASEKQF

j_call: TRBJ2-1
v_call: TRBV24-1
d_call: .
clone_size: .
cdr3_aa: ASSVKKRVHNEQF

j_call: TRBJ2-7
v_call: TRBV12-3/TRBV12-4
d_call: .
clone_size: .
cdr3_aa: ASSTTGRQSAPA

j_call: TRBJ2-3
v_call: TRBV15
d_call: .
clone_size: .
cdr3_aa: ATSMGSGHDTQY

j_call: TRBJ2-7
v_call: TRBV5-1
d_call: .
clone_size: .
cdr3_aa: ASSGVSGSDEQY

j_call: TRBJ2-3
v_call: TRBV5-8
d_call: .
clone_size: .
cdr3_aa: ASSEDSADTQY

j_call: TRBJ2-6
v_call: TRBV2
d_call: .
clone_size: .
cdr3_aa: ASRSAGSYGHNQLT

j_call: TRBJ2-3
v_call: TRBV6-2/TRBV6-3
d_call: .
clone_size: .
cdr3_aa: ASSLSGTPYEQY

j_call: TRBJ1-5
v_call: TRBV7-9
d_call: .
clone_size: .
cdr3_aa: ASSLANRQPLPFH

j_call: TRBJ1-2
v_call: TRBV15
d_call: .
clone_size: few
cdr3_aa: ATSDWANYGYT

j_call: TRBJ2-1
v_call: TRBV9
d_call: TRBD2
clone_size: .
cdr3_aa: ATSRGRPGGNEQF

j_call: TRBJ1-1
v_call: TRBV11-3
d_call: .
clone_size: .
cdr3_aa: ASSLDRAGQDEAF

j_call: TRBJ2-3
v_call: TRBV9
d_call: .
clone_size: .
cdr3_aa: ASSVAGDTHYLD

j_call: TRBJ2-1
v_call: TRBV12-3/TRBV12-4
d_call: TRBD2
clone_size: few
cdr3_aa: ASTPASGAYNEQF

j_call: TRBJ2-1
v_call: TRBV7-2
d_call: TRBD1
clone_size: .
cdr3_aa: ASSWTGGAYYGYF

j_call: TRBJ2-3
v_call: TRBV11-2
d_call: .
clone_size: .
cdr3_aa: ASSPTRGPDTQY

j_call: TRBJ1-6
v_call: TRBV6-1
d_call: TRBD1
clone_size: .
cdr3_aa: ASTGTGGSPLH

j_call: TRBJ1-1
v_call: TRBV6-5
d_call: .
clone_size: .
cdr3_aa: ASSYGWTSMNTEAF

j_call: TRBJ2-5
v_call: TRBV5-4
d_call: .
clone_size: .
cdr3_aa: ASSLGVETQY

j_call: TRBJ2-1
v_call: TRBV9
d_call: TRBD2
clone_size: .
cdr3_aa: ASSILAGGPGEQF

j_call: TRBJ2-3
v_call: TRBV9
d_call: .
clone_size: .
cdr3_aa: AKQRMRRILAH

j_call: TRBJ2-7
v_call: TRBV7-6
d_call: .
clone_size: .
cdr3_aa: ASSGGGVGYEPY